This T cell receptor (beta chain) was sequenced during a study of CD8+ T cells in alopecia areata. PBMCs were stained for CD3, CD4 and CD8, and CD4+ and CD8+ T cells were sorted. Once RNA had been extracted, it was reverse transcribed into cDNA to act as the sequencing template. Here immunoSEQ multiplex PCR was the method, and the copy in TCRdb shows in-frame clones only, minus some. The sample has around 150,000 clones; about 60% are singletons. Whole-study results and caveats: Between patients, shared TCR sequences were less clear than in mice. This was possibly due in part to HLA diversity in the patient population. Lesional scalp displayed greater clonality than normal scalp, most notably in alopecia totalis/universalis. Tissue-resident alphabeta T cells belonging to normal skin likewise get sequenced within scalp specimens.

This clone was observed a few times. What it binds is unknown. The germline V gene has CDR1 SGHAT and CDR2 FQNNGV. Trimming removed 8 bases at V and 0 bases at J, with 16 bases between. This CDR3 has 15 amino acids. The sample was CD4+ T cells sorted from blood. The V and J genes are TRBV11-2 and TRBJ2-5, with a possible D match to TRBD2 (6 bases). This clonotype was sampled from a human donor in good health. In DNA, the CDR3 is TGTGCCAGCTCATATACCGGGAGTTACCAAGAGACCCAGTACTTC. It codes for CASSYTGSYQETQYF.